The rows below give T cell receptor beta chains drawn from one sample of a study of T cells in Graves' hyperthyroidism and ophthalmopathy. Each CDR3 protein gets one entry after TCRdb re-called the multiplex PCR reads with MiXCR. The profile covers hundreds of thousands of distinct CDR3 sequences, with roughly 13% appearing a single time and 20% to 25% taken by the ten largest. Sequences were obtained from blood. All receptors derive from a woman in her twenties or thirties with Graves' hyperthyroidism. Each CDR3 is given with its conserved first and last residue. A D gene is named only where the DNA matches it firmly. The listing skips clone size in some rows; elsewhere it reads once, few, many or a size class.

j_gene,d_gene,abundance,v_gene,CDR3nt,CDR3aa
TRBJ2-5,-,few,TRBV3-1,TGTGCCAGCAGCCATGATATCGAAACCCAAGAGACCCAGTACTTC,CASSHDIETQETQYF
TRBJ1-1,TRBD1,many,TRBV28,TGTGCCAGCACCGGGACAGAGTACACTGAAGCTTTCTTT,CASTGTEYTEAFF
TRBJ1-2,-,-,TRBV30,TGTGCCTGGACGACAGGAGAACCCGGCTACACCTTC,CAWTTGEPGYTF
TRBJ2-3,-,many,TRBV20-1,TGCAGTGCTAGAGCAGGGTTCACAGATACGCAGTATTTT,CSARAGFTDTQYF
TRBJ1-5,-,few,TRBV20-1,TGCAGTGCTAGGGTACAGGGACGGATGCTTAATCAGCCCCAGCATTTT,CSARVQGRMLNQPQHF
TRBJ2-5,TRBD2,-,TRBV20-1,TGCAGTGCTAGCATAGGGGGCGTTAGCGGGAGATTTATAGAGACCCAGTACTTC,CSASIGGVSGRFIETQYF
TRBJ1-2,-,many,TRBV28,TGTGCCAGCAGCTACCAGGGGAACTATGGCTACACCTTC,CASSYQGNYGYTF
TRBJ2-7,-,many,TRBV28,TGTGCCAGCAGTTTCTTAGCCAGCGGTGACTACGAGCAGTACTTC,CASSFLASGDYEQYF
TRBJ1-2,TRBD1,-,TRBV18,TGTGCCAGCTCACGACAGGGGGCGGACTATGGCTACACCTTC,CASSRQGADYGYTF
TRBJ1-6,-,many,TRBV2,TGTGCCAGCACCGAGCACGGCAATTCACCCCTCCACTTT,CASTEHGNSPLHF
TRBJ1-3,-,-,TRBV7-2,TGTGCCAGCAGCTTAGCCGTTCCGAACTTGGCCCAAATTACGATTCGAGACACCATATATTTT,CASSLAVPNLAQITIRDTIYF
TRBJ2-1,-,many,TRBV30,TGTGCCTGCCAACTGAGCTCCTACAATGAGCAGTTCTTC,CACQLSSYNEQFF
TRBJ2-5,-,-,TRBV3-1,TGTGCCAGCAGCCAAGATCGTGGAGGTGGGTCCGGAGAGACCCAGTACTTC,CASSQDRGGGSGETQYF
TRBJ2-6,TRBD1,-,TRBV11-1,TGTGCCAGCAGCCCTGGGACAGTTGGGGCCAACGTCCTGACTTTC,CASSPGTVGANVLTF
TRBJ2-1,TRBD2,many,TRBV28,TGTGCCAGCAGTCGACTAGCGGGAGTAGCCTACAATGAGCAGTTCTTC,CASSRLAGVAYNEQFF
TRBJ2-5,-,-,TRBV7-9,TGTGCCAGCAGCCCAAAGTACTTC,CASSPKYF